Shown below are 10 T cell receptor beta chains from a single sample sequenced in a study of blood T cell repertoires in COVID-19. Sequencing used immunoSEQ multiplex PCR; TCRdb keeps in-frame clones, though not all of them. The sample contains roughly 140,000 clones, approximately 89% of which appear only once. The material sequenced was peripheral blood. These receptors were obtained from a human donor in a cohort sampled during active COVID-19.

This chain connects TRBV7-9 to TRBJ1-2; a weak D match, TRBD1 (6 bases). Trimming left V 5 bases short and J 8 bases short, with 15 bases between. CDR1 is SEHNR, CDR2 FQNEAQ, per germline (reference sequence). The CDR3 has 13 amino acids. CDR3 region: CASSPRGGQGYTF. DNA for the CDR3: TGTGCCAGCAGCCCCCGGGGGGGGCAAGGCTACACCTTC.

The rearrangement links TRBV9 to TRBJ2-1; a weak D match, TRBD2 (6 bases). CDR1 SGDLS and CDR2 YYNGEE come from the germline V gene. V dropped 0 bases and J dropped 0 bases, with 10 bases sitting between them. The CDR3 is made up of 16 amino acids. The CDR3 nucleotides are TGTGCCAGCAGCGTAGGGGGGGTTAGCTCCTACAATGAGCAGTTCTTC. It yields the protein CASSVGGVSSYNEQFF. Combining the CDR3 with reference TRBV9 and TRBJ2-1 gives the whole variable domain DSGVTQTPKHLITATGQRVTLRCSPRSGDLSVYWYQQSLDQGLQFLIQYYNGEERAKGNILERFSAQQFPDLHSELNLSSLELGDSALYFCASSVGGVSSYNEQFFGPGTRLTVL.

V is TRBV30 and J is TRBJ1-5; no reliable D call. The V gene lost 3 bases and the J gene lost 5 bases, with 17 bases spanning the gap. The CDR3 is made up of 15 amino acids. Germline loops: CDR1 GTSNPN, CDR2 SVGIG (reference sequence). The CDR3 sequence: CAWSSPRAGYQPQHF. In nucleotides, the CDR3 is TGTGCCTGGAGCTCACCTCGCGCGGGGTATCAGCCCCAGCATTTT.

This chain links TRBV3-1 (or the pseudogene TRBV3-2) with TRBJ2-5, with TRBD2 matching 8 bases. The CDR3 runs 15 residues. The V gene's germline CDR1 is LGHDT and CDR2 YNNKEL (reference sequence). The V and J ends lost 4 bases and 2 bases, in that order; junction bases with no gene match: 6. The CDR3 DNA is TGTGCCAGCAGCCTCGGGGGGGCGGGGCAAGAGACCCAGTACTTC. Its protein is CASSLGGAGQETQYF.

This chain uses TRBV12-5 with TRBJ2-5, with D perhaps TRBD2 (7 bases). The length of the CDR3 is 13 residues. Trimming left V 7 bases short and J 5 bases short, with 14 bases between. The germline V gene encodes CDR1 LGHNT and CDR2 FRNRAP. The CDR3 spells CASAGGAMETQYF. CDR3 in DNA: TGTGCTAGTGCGGGGGGCGCGATGGAGACCCAGTACTTC.

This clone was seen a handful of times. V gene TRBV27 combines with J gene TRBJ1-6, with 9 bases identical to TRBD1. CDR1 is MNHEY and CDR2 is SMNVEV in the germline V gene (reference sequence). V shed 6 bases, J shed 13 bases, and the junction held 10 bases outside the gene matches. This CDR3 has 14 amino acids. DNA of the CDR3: TGTGCCAGCAGCCCCGGGACAGGGTATTATCCCCTCCACTTT. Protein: CASSPGTGYYPLHF.

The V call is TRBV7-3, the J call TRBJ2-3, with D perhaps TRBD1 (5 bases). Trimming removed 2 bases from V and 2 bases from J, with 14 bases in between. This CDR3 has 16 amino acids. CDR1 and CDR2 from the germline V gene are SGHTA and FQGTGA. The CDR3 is CASSLRQGAPTDTQYF. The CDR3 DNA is TGTGCCAGCAGCTTACGACAAGGGGCCCCCACAGATACGCAGTATTTT.

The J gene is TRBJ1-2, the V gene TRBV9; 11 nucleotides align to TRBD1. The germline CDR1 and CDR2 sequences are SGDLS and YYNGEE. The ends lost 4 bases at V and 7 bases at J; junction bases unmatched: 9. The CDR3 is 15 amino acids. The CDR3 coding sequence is TGTGCCAGCAGCCCGTCGGAGGGACAGGGGGTTGGCTACACCTTC. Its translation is CASSPSEGQGVGYTF.

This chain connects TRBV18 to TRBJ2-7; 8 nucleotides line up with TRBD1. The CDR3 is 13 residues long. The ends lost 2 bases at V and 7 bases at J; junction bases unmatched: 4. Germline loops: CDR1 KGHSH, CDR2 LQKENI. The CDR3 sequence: CASSPFRGREQYF. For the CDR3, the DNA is TGTGCCAGCTCACCATTCAGGGGGCGAGAGCAGTACTTC.

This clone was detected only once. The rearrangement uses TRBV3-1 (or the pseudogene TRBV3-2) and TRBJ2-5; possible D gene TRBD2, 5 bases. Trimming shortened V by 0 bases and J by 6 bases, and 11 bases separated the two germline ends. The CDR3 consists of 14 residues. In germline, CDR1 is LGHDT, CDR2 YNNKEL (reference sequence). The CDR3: CASSQDPSSKTQYF. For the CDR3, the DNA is TGTGCCAGCAGCCAAGATCCGTCTAGCAAGACCCAGTACTTC.